This entry lists 22 T cell receptor beta chains sequenced from one sample in a study of beta chain features in type 1 diabetes. Since all of the isolated RNA was reverse transcribed, expressed TCRB transcripts were what got sequenced. The data were produced by immunoSEQ multiplex PCR, yet TCRdb's version contains in-frame clones alone and is incomplete. In the table there are about 330,000 clones, about 11% of which are singletons. Sequenced input: naive CD4+ T cells from blood. The receptors were sampled from a young woman in good health.

This clone was seen a handful of times. The gene calls are TRBV5-1 and TRBJ1-2; no reliable D call. V was pared by 4 bases and J by 3 bases, with 16 bases between. The germline gives CDR1 SGHRS, CDR2 YFSETQ. This CDR3 region has 15 residues. This CDR3 reads CASSPGRVLDYGYTF. The CDR3 DNA is TGCGCCAGCAGCCCGGGTCGGGTATTGGACTATGGCTACACCTTC.

This sequence joins TRBV7-3 and TRBJ2-5; 7 bases match TRBD2. CDR3 length: 15 residues. With 2 bases clipped from V and 3 bases from J, the junction kept 6 bases outside the gene matches. Germline V gives CDR1 SGHTA, CDR2 FQGTGA. The CDR3 region is CASSLRSGAKETQYF. For the CDR3, the DNA is TGTGCCAGCAGCTTACGAAGCGGGGCTAAAGAGACCCAGTACTTC.

For the CDR3, the DNA is TGCGCCAGCAGCTTGTTCGGGGGGCTGGTTGAGACCCAGTACTTC. Amino acids: CASSLFGGLVETQYF. This chain joins TRBV5-1 and TRBJ2-5, with D tentatively TRBD2 (7 bases). The CDR3 is 15 residues long. V was pared by 1 base and J by 5 bases, with 15 bases between. Germline V lookup: CDR1 SGHRS, CDR2 YFSETQ. Variable domain in full (rest from reference TRBV5-1 and TRBJ2-5): KAGVTQTPRYLIKTRGQQVTLSCSPISGHRSVSWYQQTPGQGLQFLFEYFSETQRNKGNFPGRFSGRQFSNSRSEMNVSTLELGDSALYLCASSLFGGLVETQYFGPGTRLLVL.

This clone was detected a few times. V usage is TRBV4-2 and J usage is TRBJ2-5; TRBD2 matches 7 bases. Germline trimming cut 7 bases from V and 11 bases from J; bases unmatched to any gene: 16. This CDR3 contains 14 residues. CDR1 is LGHNA, CDR2 YNFKEQ, per germline. CDR3 coding DNA: TGTGCCAGCAAGGCGGGAGACCCCTCGGGGGAGCAGTACTTC. This gives the protein CASKAGDPSGEQYF.

This clone was found a few times. This chain connects TRBV9 to TRBJ1-2, with D maybe TRBD1 (5 bases). The germline V gene encodes CDR1 SGDLS and CDR2 YYNGEE. The CDR3 runs 14 residues. V lost 0 bases and J 6 bases, leaving 12 bases between the germline ends. CDR3 sequence: CASSVGGSPDGYTF. The CDR3 nucleotides read TGTGCCAGCAGCGTAGGGGGCAGCCCAGATGGCTACACCTTC.

This clone has a handful of counts. This sequence joins TRBV5-1 and TRBJ2-1, with D possibly matching TRBD2 (5 bases). Trimming removed 6 bases at V and 6 bases at J, with 13 bases between. Germline V gene lookup returns CDR1 SGHRS and CDR2 YFSETQ. The CDR3 covers 13 residues. CDR3 in amino acids: CASTLGSGNEQFF. CDR3 DNA: TGCGCCAGCACACTAGGAAGCGGCAATGAGCAGTTCTTC.

V gene TRBV27 combines with J gene TRBJ2-1; 7 bases are shared with TRBD2. Germline CDR1 and CDR2: MNHEY and SMNVEV (reference sequence). The ends lost 2 bases at V and 6 bases at J; junction bases unmatched: 7. CDR3 length equals 15 residues. DNA for the CDR3: TGTGCCAGCAGTTTAAGGCGGGAGTTTCCCAATGAGCAGTTCTTC. Protein sequence: CASSLRREFPNEQFF.

This clone was recorded a few times. The J gene is TRBJ2-7, the V gene TRBV4-2, with 11 positions matching TRBD2. CDR1 is LGHNA, CDR2 YNFKEQ, per germline. Trimming removed 1 base from V and 8 bases from J; junction bases left unmatched: 7. The CDR3 runs to 15 residues. In DNA form, the CDR3 reads TGTGCCAGCAGCCAAGCCCTAGCGGGAGGATCAAAGCAGTACTTC. Translating it yields CASSQALAGGSKQYF.

This clone occurred a few times. This sequence joins TRBV7-8 and TRBJ2-1, with a weak D call TRBD2 (5 bases). The V gene's germline CDR1 is SGHVS and CDR2 FQNEAQ. CDR3 length: 15 residues. Trimming took 5 bases from V and 4 from J, leaving 15 bases between them. CDR3 region: CASSLSLGEYNEQFF. As DNA, the CDR3 is TGTGCCAGCAGCCTATCCCTCGGGGAATACAATGAGCAGTTCTTC.

The chain is built from TRBV28 and TRBJ2-1, with D uncertain. The CDR3 loop spans 16 amino acids. V lost 4 bases and J 7 bases, leaving 20 bases between the germline ends. CDR1 MDHEN and CDR2 SYDVKM come from the germline V gene. The CDR3: CASSYAGRQGANEQFF. The CDR3 nucleotides are TGTGCCAGCAGTTACGCCGGCAGGCAAGGTGCGAATGAGCAGTTCTTC.

This clone was found a few times. V usage is TRBV29-1 and J usage is TRBJ1-1; D might be TRBD1 (5 bases). The CDR3 contains 15 residues. Germline V CDR1 and CDR2: SQVTM, ANQGSEA. The germline V and J ends were trimmed by 7 bases and 1 base, with 19 bases remaining between them. CDR3 sequence: CSALKAGSGNTEAFF. CDR3 nucleotide sequence: TGCAGCGCCCTAAAGGCAGGGTCAGGGAACACTGAAGCTTTCTTT. The full variable domain, completed using reference TRBV29-1 and TRBJ1-1, is SAVISQKPSRDICQRGTSLTIQCQVDSQVTMMFWYRQQPGQSLTLIATANQGSEATYESGFVIDKFPISRPNLTFSTLTVSNMSPEDSSIYLCSALKAGSGNTEAFFGQGTRLTVV.

The V and J genes are TRBV2 and TRBJ2-1, with 8 bases aligning to TRBD2. Trimming took 1 base from V and 0 from J; bases not matched to a gene: 5. Per the germline V gene, CDR1 is SNHLY and CDR2 is FYNNEI. The length of the CDR3 is 17 residues. The CDR3 sequence is CASSEVELAASYNEQFF. In nucleotides, the CDR3 is TGTGCCAGCAGTGAAGTGGAACTAGCGGCCTCCTACAATGAGCAGTTCTTC.

The chain couples TRBV11-1 to TRBJ2-7; maybe TRBD2 (7 bases). V lost 0 bases and J lost 0, with 15 bases in between. Germline CDR1 SGHAT, CDR2 FQDESV (reference sequence). CDR3 length: 17 residues. The CDR3 sequence: CASSLALGRGISYEQYF. DNA of the CDR3: TGTGCCAGCAGCTTAGCGCTTGGGAGGGGGATCTCCTACGAGCAGTACTTC. The variable domain in full, completed from reference TRBV11-1 and TRBJ2-7, reads EAEVAQSPRYKITEKSQAVAFWCDPISGHATLYWYRQILGQGPELLVQFQDESVVDDSQLPKDRFSAERLKGVDSTLKIQPAELGDSAMYLCASSLALGRGISYEQYFGPGTRLTVT.

The chain is built from TRBV28 and TRBJ2-3; D might be TRBD1 (5 bases). This CDR3 region has 14 residues. The germline V gene has CDR1 MDHEN and CDR2 SYDVKM. Trimming took off 3 bases at V and 2 bases at J, with 9 bases between the two ends. The CDR3 bases are TGTGCCAGCAGTTTGGGGCAGACCACAGATACGCAGTATTTT. Translation: CASSLGQTTDTQYF.

This chain connects TRBV9 to TRBJ2-6; D is possibly TRBD1 (5 bases). CDR3 length equals 18 residues. Germline-derived CDR1 and CDR2 are SGDLS and YYNGEE. Trimming pared 0 bases from V and 0 bases from J, leaving 13 bases between. For the CDR3, the DNA is TGTGCCAGCAGCGTAGACCCAGGGCCCTTCTCTGGGGCCAACGTCCTGACTTTC. It encodes CASSVDPGPFSGANVLTF.

The J gene is TRBJ2-3, the V gene TRBV28; 12 bases map to TRBD2. V lost 4 bases, J lost 2 bases, and 7 bases stayed unmatched. The CDR3 covers 17 residues. From germline, CDR1 is MDHEN and CDR2 SYDVKM. The CDR3 DNA reads as TGTGCCAGCAGTTACCCTCGACTAGCGGGAGACACAGATACGCAGTATTTT. Protein: CASSYPRLAGDTDTQYF.

This sequence joins TRBV18 and TRBJ2-1, with 7 bases aligning to TRBD2. V lost 4 bases to trimming and J lost 7 bases; unmatched junction nucleotides: 4. The CDR3 covers 13 residues. Germline V gene sequence: CDR1 KGHSH, CDR2 LQKENI. This chain's CDR3 is CASSQQAGNEQFF. The DNA of the CDR3 is TGTGCCAGCTCACAACAAGCGGGGAATGAGCAGTTCTTC.

This clone was seen only a few times. V gene TRBV10-3 combines with J gene TRBJ1-1; a weak D match, TRBD1 (5 bases). The CDR3 extends over 13 amino acids. Trimming pared 9 bases from V and 3 bases from J, leaving 14 bases between. Looked up from germline, CDR1 is ENHRY and CDR2 is SYGVKD. In nucleotides, the CDR3 is TGTGCCATAAAGCCTATGACAGACACTGAAGCTTTCTTT. Protein sequence: CAIKPMTDTEAFF.

The chain recombines TRBV28 with TRBJ2-7, with TRBD1 matching 11 bases. There are 14 residues in the CDR3. Germline V gene lookup returns CDR1 MDHEN and CDR2 SYDVKM. J lost 2 bases, V lost 7 bases, and 4 bases had no gene match. The CDR3 is CASIWGQGAYEQYF. CDR3 coding DNA: TGTGCCAGCATTTGGGGACAGGGGGCCTACGAGCAGTACTTC. Full variable domain (rest looked up from reference TRBV28 and TRBJ2-7): DVKVTQSSRYLVKRTGEKVFLECVQDMDHENMFWYRQDPGLGLRLIYFSYDVKMKEKGDIPEGYSVSREKKERFSLILESASTNQTSMYLCASIWGQGAYEQYFGPGTRLTVT.

This sequence joins TRBV6-5 and TRBJ2-5, with TRBD2 identical over 7 bases. V gave up 4 bases and J gave up 8 bases; unmatched junction bases: 10. Germline CDR1 reads MNHEY; CDR2 reads SVGAGI. The CDR3 sequence is 14 residues long. CDR3 loop: CASSSTGTTVTQYF. The CDR3 DNA sequence: TGTGCCAGCAGTTCGACCGGGACTACCGTCACCCAGTACTTC.

This clone was detected only a few times. The J gene is TRBJ2-5, the V gene TRBV6-5; 10 bases fit TRBD2. V gave up 6 bases and J gave up 5 bases; unmatched junction bases: 9. Germline V gene data show CDR1 as MNHEY and CDR2 as SVGAGI. This CDR3 is 15 amino acids long. The CDR3 region has the DNA TGTGCCAGCAGCCCCCCAGCGGGAGGGGCGGAGACCCAGTACTTC. Encoded protein: CASSPPAGGAETQYF.

Only a few counts were recorded for this clone. The chain carries TRBV25-1 and TRBJ2-1; TRBD2 matches at 8 bases. Trimming at V came to 6 bases and at J to 4 bases, leaving 8 bases not matched to a gene. This CDR3 region has 15 residues. Germline CDR1 is MGHDK and CDR2 is SYGVNS. The CDR3, as DNA: TGTGCCAGCAGCCTCGGGACTAGTTCTTACAATGAGCAGTTCTTC. Translating gives CASSLGTSSYNEQFF. Drawing the rest from reference TRBV25-1 and TRBJ2-1, the complete variable domain is EADIYQTPRYLVIGTGKKITLECSQTMGHDKMYWYQQDPGMELHLIHYSYGVNSTEKGDLSSESTVSRIRTEHFPLTLESARPSHTSQYLCASSLGTSSYNEQFFGPGTRLTVL.